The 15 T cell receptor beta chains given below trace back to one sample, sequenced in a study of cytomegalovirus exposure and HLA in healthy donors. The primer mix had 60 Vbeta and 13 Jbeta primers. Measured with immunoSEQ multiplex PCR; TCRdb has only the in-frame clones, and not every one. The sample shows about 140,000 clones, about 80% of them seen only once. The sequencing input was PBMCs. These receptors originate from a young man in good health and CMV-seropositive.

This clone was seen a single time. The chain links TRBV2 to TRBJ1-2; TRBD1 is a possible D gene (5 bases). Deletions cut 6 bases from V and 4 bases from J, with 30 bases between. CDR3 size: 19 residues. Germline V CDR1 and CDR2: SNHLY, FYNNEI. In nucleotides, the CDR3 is TGTGCCAGCAGCCCCTATGGAGGGGCCGCGGCCCTGGACGGCTATGGCTACACCTTC. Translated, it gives CASSPYGGAAALDGYGYTF.

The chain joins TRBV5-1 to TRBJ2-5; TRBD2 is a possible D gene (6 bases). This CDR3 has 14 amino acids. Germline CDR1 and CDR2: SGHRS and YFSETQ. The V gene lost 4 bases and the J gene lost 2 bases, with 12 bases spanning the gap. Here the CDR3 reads CASSVLGGQETQYF. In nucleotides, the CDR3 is TGCGCCAGCAGCGTGTTGGGGGGTCAAGAGACCCAGTACTTC.

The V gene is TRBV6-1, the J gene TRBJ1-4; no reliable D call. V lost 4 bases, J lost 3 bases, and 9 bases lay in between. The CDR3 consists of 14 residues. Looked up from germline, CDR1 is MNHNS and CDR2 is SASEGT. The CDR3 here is CASSARSANEKLFF. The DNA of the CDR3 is TGTGCCAGCAGTGCGAGATCTGCTAATGAAAAACTGTTTTTT.

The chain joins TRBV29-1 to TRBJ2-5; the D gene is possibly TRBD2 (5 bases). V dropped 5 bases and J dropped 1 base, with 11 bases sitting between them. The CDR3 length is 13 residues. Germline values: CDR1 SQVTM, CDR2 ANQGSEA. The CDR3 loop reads CSVTWTVQETQYF. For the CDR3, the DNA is TGCAGCGTTACCTGGACTGTCCAAGAGACCCAGTACTTC. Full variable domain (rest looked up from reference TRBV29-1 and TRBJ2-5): SAVISQKPSRDICQRGTSLTIQCQVDSQVTMMFWYRQQPGQSLTLIATANQGSEATYESGFVIDKFPISRPNLTFSTLTVSNMSPEDSSIYLCSVTWTVQETQYFGPGTRLLVL.

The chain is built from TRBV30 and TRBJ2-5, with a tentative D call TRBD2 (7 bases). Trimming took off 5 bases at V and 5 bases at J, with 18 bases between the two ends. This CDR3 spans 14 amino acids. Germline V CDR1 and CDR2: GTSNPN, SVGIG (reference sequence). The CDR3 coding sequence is TGTGCCTGGGGGAAAGGGGGGGAGAGGGAGACCCAGTACTTC. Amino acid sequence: CAWGKGGERETQYF.

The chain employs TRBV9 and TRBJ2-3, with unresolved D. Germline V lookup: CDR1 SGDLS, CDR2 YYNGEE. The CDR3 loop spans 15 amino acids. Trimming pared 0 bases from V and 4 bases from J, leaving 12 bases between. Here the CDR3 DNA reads TGTGCCAGCAGCGTAGACGGTAGCTTCGCAGATACGCAGTATTTT. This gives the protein CASSVDGSFADTQYF.

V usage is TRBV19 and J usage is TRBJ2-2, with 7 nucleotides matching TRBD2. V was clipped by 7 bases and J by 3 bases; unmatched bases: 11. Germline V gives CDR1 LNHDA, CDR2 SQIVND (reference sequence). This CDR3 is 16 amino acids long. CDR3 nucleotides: TGTGCCAGTACTAGCGCGGGGAGGGTGGACACCGGGGAGCTGTTTTTT. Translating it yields CASTSAGRVDTGELFF.

The CDR3 DNA is TGTGCCAGCAGATTCGAACTAGCGGGAGGCCGGGAGGAGCAGTTCTTC. Its translation is CASRFELAGGREEQFF. This chain uses TRBV28 with TRBJ2-1; 12 bases align to TRBD2. The trim removed 6 bases at V and 10 bases at J, leaving 13 bases unmatched. There are 16 residues in the CDR3. Germline V gives CDR1 MDHEN, CDR2 SYDVKM.

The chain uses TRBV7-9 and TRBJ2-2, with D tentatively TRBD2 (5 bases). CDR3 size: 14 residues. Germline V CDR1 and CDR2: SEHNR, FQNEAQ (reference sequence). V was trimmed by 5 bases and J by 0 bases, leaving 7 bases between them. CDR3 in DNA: TGTGCCAGCAGCGAGGGCCCGAACACCGGGGAGCTGTTTTTT. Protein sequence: CASSEGPNTGELFF.

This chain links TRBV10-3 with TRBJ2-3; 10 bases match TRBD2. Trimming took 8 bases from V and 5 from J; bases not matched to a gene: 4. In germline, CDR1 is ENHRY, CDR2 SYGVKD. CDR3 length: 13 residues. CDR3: CAILAGDQDTQYF. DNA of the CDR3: TGTGCCATCCTAGCGGGGGACCAAGATACGCAGTATTTT.

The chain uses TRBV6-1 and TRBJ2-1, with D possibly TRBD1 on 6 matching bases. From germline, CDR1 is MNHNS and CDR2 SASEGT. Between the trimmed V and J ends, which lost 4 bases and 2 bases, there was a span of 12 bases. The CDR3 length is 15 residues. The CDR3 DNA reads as TGTGCCAGCAGTGTTTTGGGACAACCCTACAATGAGCAGTTCTTC. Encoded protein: CASSVLGQPYNEQFF.

In nucleotides, the CDR3 is TGCGCCAGCAGCCTCTTTAGCGGTGAAACAGATACGCAGTATTTT. It encodes CASSLFSGETDTQYF. The chain joins TRBV5-1 to TRBJ2-3; weak D call: TRBD2 (6 bases). V was clipped by 4 bases and J by 3 bases, with 15 bases between them. Germline CDR1 SGHRS, CDR2 YFSETQ. The CDR3 runs 15 residues.

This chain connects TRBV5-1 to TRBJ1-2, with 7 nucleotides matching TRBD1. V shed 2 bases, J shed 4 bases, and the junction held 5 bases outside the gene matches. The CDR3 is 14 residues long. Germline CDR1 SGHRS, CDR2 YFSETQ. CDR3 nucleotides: TGCGCCAGCAGCTTTCAAGGGACAGCCTATGGCTACACCTTC. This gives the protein CASSFQGTAYGYTF.

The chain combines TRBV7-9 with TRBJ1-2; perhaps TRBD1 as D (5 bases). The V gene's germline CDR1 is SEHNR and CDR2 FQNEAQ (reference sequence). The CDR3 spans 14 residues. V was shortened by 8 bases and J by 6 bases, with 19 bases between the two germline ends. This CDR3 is CASGLGTGGDGYTF. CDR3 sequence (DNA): TGTGCCAGCGGCCTCGGGACGGGAGGGGATGGCTACACCTTC.

The CDR3 DNA follows: TGTGCCAGCAGCTTGTTCAGGGGGCGCCGTTCCAATCAGCCCCAGCATTTT. It encodes CASSLFRGRRSNQPQHF. This rearrangement joins TRBV11-3 to TRBJ1-5; the match to TRBD1 covers 8 bases. The CDR3 is 17 residues long. After removal of 3 bases from V and 3 bases from J, the junction contained 10 bases not matched to a gene. Germline CDR1 and CDR2: SGHNT and YENEEA.